The clone carrying this TCR beta chain was recorded once. Its antigen remains unknown. The source of the sample is a study of early T cells in non-severe SARS-CoV-2 infection. The trim removed 3 bases at V and 7 bases at J, leaving 7 bases unmatched. The length of the CDR3 is 14 residues. Per the germline V gene, CDR1 is SGHDN and CDR2 is FVKESK. Unique molecular identifiers were affixed to single, distinct cDNA molecules. TCRdb reanalysed the 5' RACE reads using MiXCR and keeps one entry per CDR3 protein. Here the sample spans 85,000 to 90,000 distinct CDR3 sequences, around 15% being singletons. Study-level points and caveats: Missing private and CD4 specificities, VDJdb matching favored anti-spike CD8 responses.

Sequenced material: whole blood. This receptor was identified in an adult who was a healthcare worker with PCR-confirmed SARS-CoV-2 infection or an uninfected control (not recorded which). The chain carries TRBV14 and TRBJ2-7; 9 bases agree with TRBD1. In DNA, the CDR3 is TGTGCCAGCAGCCACCGAACAGGGGGCGGTGAGCAGTACTTC. Amino acids: CASSHRTGGGEQYF.